This T cell receptor (beta chain) was captured by sequencing in a study of human T cells and chemical hapten exposure listed by TCRdb under 2021. Background on the whole study: For sensitization, 2% DPC in acetone was applied to a 2 cm by 2 cm area of upper inner arm skin. Weekly therapeutic DPC doses were additionally applied to the scalp of patients throughout the approximately 25-week study period. Patch testing on the upper back used Finn chambers containing 0.01% DPC, with scoring done after 6 days according to International Contact Dermatitis Research Group standards. Alopecia areata with under or over 50% scalp involvement, alopecia totalis and alopecia universalis were represented in the patient cohort, which was mostly female. The libraries were sequenced as a pool, and the TCR yield per sample differed mostly because of small variations in library volumes within the pool. Peripheral blood TCR repertoire changes were tracked in vivo in alopecia patients during primary and secondary sensitization to the hapten diphenylcyclopropenone (DPC). Blood was sampled from patients pre-sensitization (week 0) and at 2, 6 and about 24 weeks after DPC sensitization. Blood for TCR sequencing was provided by twenty-nine alopecia patients at one to four time points (pre-sensitization, 2, 6 and 24 weeks).

Libraries were made using RACE. Sequencer: NextSeq 500. During library preparation, unique molecular identifiers were attached to individual cDNA molecules so that TCRs could be counted in a quantitative, reproducible way. From each blood RNA sample, both TCR alpha and TCR beta chains were sequenced. From the authors' description of their analysis: A median of roughly 100,000 TCRs per sample was observed, with a range of about 20,000 to 750,000. The Decombinator software suite was used to annotate V, J and CDR3 in the TCR reads. For PS versus PT1 abundance plots, all samples were subsampled to the same number of TCRs (28,000). Expanded TCRs were defined as absent before sensitization and observed at least eight times at the 2-week time point. TCRdb passed the public sequencing reads through fastp at Q25 and MiXCR, retaining productive beta sequences. Rows matching on CDR3 protein sequence are summarized as one entry with the most common DNA and genes. V and J calls and clone size were set by TCRdb, not the authors. In all, the sample holds about 49,000 distinct CDR3 sequences, and less than 9.5% of those were seen once. The top ten hold around 4.5% of the sample.

The germline V gene (reference sequence) sets CDR1 to MNHEY and CDR2 to SMNVEV. The junction shows trimming of 6 bases on V and 7 bases on J, plus 16 bases between the germline ends. From its cysteine to its phenylalanine, the CDR3 spans 15 amino acids. CDR3 DNA only is kept here, 45 bases in frame from base 1. On the study overall, not on this receptor specifically: Because every patient had alopecia, a presumed autoimmune disease, the patients' immune response might differ from that of healthy individuals. Repeated subsampling changed both the strength of the expansion versus patch-test correlation and the threshold at which that correlation became significant. DPC sensitization did not change the number of TCRs with a frequency above 1 in 1000, and there was no evidence of changes in global repertoire structure. Expanded TCRs formed significantly more large CDR3 similarity clusters than pre-sensitization or healthy control sets, consistent with antigen-driven responses. Patch test score was positively correlated with the number of PT1 expanded TCRs, with significance at thresholds 8, 16 and 32 but not at 4.

Reading the label with the study, this specimen's time point is: patch test 1, 2 weeks after DPC sensitization. The sample's treatment or condition, from its label and the paper: therapeutic diphenylcyclopropenone sensitization with weekly scalp DPC. At every patch-test visit, the blood draw took place before the patch test was put on. To be eligible, patients had to be aged 18 to 70, diagnosed with alopecia and judged suitable for DPC therapy, while pregnant patients were excluded. Total RNA was extracted from unfractionated whole blood collected in Tempus Blood RNA tubes. This clonotype was observed many times. Its antigen specificity is not known. Per-nucleotide qualities are absent, and no much larger clonotype sits a single base away.

This specimen consisted of whole blood, obtained in connection with sensitization to the hapten diphenylcyclopropenone (DPC). The V gene is TRBV27 and the J gene is TRBJ2-6; the D gene cannot be named for sure. The clonotype comes from a woman aged 45-65 years with alopecia areata. Some clones in this sample may be carry-over from other donors' samples. The DNA is as follows: TGTGCCAGCAGCCCACCACCCTCAAGAGCCAACGTCCTGACTTTC. Translated, this gives CASSPPPSRANVLTF.